A single sample gave rise to the 9 T cell receptor beta chains below, sequenced in a study of a mutant IDH1 vaccine in newly diagnosed glioma. Their specific antigens are unknown. The time point here: week 11, during vaccination. Vaccinated patients received 300 ug of mutant IDH1 20-mer peptide per dose, with topical imiquimod. The method was immunoSEQ multiplex PCR; TCRdb's version includes in-frame clones alone and lacks a portion of them. Of about 64,000 clones listed, about 81% are singletons. The source material was PBMCs, sampled from a glioma patient whose treatment included an IDH1 peptide vaccine. Source of these receptors: a woman in her 50s with glioma.

The chain is built from TRBV25-1 and TRBJ2-3; D may be TRBD1 (5 bases). The CDR3 is made up of 18 amino acids. Germline CDR1 MGHDK, CDR2 SYGVNS. V lost 4 bases and J lost 2, with 22 bases in between. The chain's CDR3 is CASSVYEAGPHPTDTQYF. The CDR3 region has the DNA TGTGCCAGCAGTGTTTACGAGGCAGGGCCCCACCCCACAGATACGCAGTATTTT. Supplemented by reference TRBV25-1 and TRBJ2-3, the full variable domain reads EADIYQTPRYLVIGTGKKITLECSQTMGHDKMYWYQQDPGMELHLIHYSYGVNSTEKGDLSSESTVSRIRTEHFPLTLESARPSHTSQYLCASSVYEAGPHPTDTQYFGPGTRLTVL.

CDR3: CAWSTGHGETQYF. The CDR3 region has the DNA TGTGCCTGGAGCACAGGCCACGGAGAGACCCAGTACTTC. This sequence joins TRBV30 and TRBJ2-5; D is perhaps TRBD1 (5 bases). The CDR3 length is 13 residues. Germline loops: CDR1 GTSNPN, CDR2 SVGIG (reference sequence). V was trimmed by 3 bases and J by 4 bases, leaving 12 bases between them.

The chain recombines TRBV18 with TRBJ2-5; 7 bases map to TRBD2. Looked up from germline, CDR1 is KGHSH and CDR2 is LQKENI. Trimming removed 3 bases from V and 1 base from J; junction bases left unmatched: 5. CDR3 size: 15 residues. For the CDR3, the DNA is TGTGCCAGCTCACCTCTTTCTAGCGGCCAAGAGACCCAGTACTTC. Residues: CASSPLSSGQETQYF.

The rearrangement uses TRBV19 and TRBJ1-2; perhaps TRBD1 as D (6 bases). Germline lookup yields CDR1 LNHDA and CDR2 SQIVND (reference sequence). Deletions cut 0 bases from V and 8 bases from J, with 10 bases between. The CDR3 has 13 amino acids. In DNA, the CDR3 is TGTGCCAGTAGTATAGATAGGGGGAACGGCTACACCTTC. Its translation: CASSIDRGNGYTF.

This chain joins TRBV2 and TRBJ1-2, with D possibly matching TRBD1 (6 bases). The CDR3 contains 14 residues. V was shortened by 3 bases and J by 5 bases, with 13 bases between the two germline ends. Germline V gives CDR1 SNHLY, CDR2 FYNNEI. This CDR3 reads CASSEEARGYGYTF. For the CDR3, the DNA is TGTGCCAGCAGTGAGGAGGCTAGGGGGTATGGCTACACCTTC.

The V and J genes are TRBV5-1 and TRBJ2-7; D gene unclear. The V gene's germline CDR1 is SGHRS and CDR2 YFSETQ. V was clipped by 2 bases and J by 2 bases, with 11 bases between them. The CDR3 is made up of 14 amino acids. CDR3 in amino acids: CASSLWREPYEQYF. In DNA form, the CDR3 reads TGCGCCAGCAGCTTATGGAGAGAACCCTACGAGCAGTACTTC.

The genes are TRBV4-1 and TRBJ1-2; the match to TRBD1 covers 9 bases. The germline V gene has CDR1 MGHRA and CDR2 YSYEKL. This CDR3 is 14 amino acids long. Unmatched junction bases numbered 7, after V lost 3 bases and J lost 8 bases. CDR3 loop: CASSHKDRGQGYTF. The CDR3 DNA follows: TGCGCCAGCAGCCACAAGGACAGGGGTCAGGGCTACACCTTC.

The V call is TRBV6-5, the J call TRBJ2-7, with 7 bases identical to TRBD1. The CDR3 sequence is 12 residues long. Trimming at V came to 6 bases and at J to 2 bases, leaving 1 base not matched to a gene. CDR1 MNHEY and CDR2 SVGAGI come from the germline V gene. This chain's CDR3 is CASSGTAYEQYF. For the CDR3, the DNA is TGTGCCAGCAGCGGGACAGCCTACGAGCAGTACTTC.

V usage is TRBV10-3 and J usage is TRBJ1-2; no definite D call. The germline V gene has CDR1 ENHRY and CDR2 SYGVKD. The CDR3 has 12 amino acids. The V and J ends lost 6 bases and 4 bases respectively, with 9 bases between them. The CDR3 bases are TGTGCCATCAGCATTGACTCCTATGGCTACACCTTC. It translates to CAISIDSYGYTF.